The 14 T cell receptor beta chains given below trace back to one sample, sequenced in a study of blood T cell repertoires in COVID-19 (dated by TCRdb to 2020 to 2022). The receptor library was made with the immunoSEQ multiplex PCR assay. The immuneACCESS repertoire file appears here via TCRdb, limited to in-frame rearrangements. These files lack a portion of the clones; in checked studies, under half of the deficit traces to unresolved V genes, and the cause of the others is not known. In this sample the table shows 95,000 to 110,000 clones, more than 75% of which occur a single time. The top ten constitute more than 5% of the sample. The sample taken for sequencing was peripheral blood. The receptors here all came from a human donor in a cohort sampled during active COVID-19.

CDR3 sequence: CASSLDASSIYEQYF. The CDR3, as DNA: TGTGCCAGCAGCTTAGATGCTAGTTCCATTTACGAGCAGTACTTC. The chain carries TRBV7-6 and TRBJ2-7; D is undetermined. Between the trimmed V and J ends, which lost 1 base and 4 bases, there was a span of 14 bases. The CDR3 contains 15 residues. The germline V gene has CDR1 SGHVS and CDR2 FNYEAQ.

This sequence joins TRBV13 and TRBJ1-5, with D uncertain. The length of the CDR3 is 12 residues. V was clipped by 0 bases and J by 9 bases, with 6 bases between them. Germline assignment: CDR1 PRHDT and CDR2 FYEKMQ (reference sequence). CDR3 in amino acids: CASSLGGGPQHF. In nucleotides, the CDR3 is TGTGCCAGCAGCTTAGGAGGCGGGCCCCAGCATTTT.

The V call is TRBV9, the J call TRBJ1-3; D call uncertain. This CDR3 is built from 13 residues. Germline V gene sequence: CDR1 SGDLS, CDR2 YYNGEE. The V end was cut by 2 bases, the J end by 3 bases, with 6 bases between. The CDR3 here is CASSVGDGNTIYF. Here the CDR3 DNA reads TGTGCCAGCAGCGTGGGCGATGGAAACACCATATATTTT.

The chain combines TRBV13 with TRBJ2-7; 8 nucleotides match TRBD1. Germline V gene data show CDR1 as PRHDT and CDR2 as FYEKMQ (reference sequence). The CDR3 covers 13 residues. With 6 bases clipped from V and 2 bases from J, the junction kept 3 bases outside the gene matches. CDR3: CASSSDRAYEQYF. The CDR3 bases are TGTGCCAGCAGTTCGGACAGGGCCTACGAGCAGTACTTC.

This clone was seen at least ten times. CDR3 protein: CASSQDLEASYEQYF. The DNA for the CDR3 is TGTGCCAGCAGCCAAGATTTAGAGGCTAGCTACGAGCAGTACTTC. The chain joins TRBV4-2 to TRBJ2-7; D is unresolved. Per germline, CDR1 LGHNA and CDR2 YNFKEQ. Trimming stripped 0 bases from V and 3 bases from J, with 12 bases between. CDR3 size: 15 residues.

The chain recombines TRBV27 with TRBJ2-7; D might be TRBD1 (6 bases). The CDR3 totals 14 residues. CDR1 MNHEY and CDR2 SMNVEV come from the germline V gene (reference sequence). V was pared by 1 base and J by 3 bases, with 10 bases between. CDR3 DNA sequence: TGTGCCAGCAGTTTATATACAGGGTACTACGAGCAGTACTTC. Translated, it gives CASSLYTGYYEQYF.

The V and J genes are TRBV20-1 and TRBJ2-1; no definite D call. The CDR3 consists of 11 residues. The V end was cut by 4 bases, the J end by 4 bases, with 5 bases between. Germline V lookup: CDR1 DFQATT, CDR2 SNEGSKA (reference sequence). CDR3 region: CSAMRYNEQFF. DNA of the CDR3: TGCAGTGCTATGAGATACAATGAGCAGTTCTTC.

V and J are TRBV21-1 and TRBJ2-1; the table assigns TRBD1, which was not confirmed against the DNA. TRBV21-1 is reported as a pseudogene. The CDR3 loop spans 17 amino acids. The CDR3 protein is CASMRGPNYNSYNEQFF. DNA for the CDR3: TGTGCCAGCATGAGGGGGCCAAACTACAACTCCTACAATGAGCAGTTCTTC.

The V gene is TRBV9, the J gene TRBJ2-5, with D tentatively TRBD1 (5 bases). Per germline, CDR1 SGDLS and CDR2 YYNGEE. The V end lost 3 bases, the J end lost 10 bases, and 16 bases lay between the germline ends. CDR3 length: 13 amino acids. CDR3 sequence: CASSEDNNRDQYF. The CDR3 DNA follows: TGTGCCAGCAGCGAGGACAACAATAGGGACCAGTACTTC. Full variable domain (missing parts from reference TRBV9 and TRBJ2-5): DSGVTQTPKHLITATGQRVTLRCSPRSGDLSVYWYQQSLDQGLQFLIQYYNGEERAKGNILERFSAQQFPDLHSELNLSSLELGDSALYFCASSEDNNRDQYFGPGTRLLVL.

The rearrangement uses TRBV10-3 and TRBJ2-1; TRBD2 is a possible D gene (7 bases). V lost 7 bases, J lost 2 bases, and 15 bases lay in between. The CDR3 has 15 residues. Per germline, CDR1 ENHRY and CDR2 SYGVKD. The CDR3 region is CAITEGGLTYNEQFF. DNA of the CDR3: TGTGCCATCACCGAAGGGGGACTAACCTACAATGAGCAGTTCTTC.

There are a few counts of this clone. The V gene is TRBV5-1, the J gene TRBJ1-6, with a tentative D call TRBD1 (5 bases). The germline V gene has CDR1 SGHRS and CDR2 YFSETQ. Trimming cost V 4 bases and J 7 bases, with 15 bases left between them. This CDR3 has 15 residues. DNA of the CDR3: TGCGCCAGCAGCCACGACAGCCCCAGAAATTCACCCCTCCACTTT. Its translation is CASSHDSPRNSPLHF.

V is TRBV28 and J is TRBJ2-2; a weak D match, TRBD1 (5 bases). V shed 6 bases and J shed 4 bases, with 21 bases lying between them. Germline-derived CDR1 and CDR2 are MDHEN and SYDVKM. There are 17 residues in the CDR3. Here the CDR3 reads CASRTNHRKVGTGELFF. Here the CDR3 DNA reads TGTGCCAGCAGAACGAACCACAGGAAAGTCGGCACCGGGGAGCTGTTTTTT.

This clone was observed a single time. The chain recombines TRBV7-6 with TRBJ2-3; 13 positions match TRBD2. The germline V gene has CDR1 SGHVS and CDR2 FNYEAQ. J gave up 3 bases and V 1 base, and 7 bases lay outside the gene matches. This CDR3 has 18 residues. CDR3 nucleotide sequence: TGTGCCAGCAGCTTAGTCCGACTAGCGGGAGGTCGGACAGATACGCAGTATTTT. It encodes CASSLVRLAGGRTDTQYF.

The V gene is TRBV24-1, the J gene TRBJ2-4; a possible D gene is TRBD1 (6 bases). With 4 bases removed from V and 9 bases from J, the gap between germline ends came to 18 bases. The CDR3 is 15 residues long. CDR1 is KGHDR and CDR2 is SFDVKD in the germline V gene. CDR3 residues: CATSDPGDGRGIQYF. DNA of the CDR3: TGTGCCACCAGTGACCCTGGGGACGGCAGGGGCATTCAGTACTTC.